This TCR beta chain was captured by sequencing in a study of blood T cell repertoires in COVID-19. Overall study context: Both acute and convalescent COVID-19 samples were obtained from the United States, Italy and Spain.

Produced via immunoSEQ multiplex PCR; TCRdb's table is partial and in-frame only. The repertoire has about 250,000 clones, around nine tenths of them found once; the top ten carry over 1.2%. Trimming removed 0 bases from V and 4 bases from J, with 11 bases in between. The CDR3 spans 15 residues. Germline V gives CDR1 SGDLS, CDR2 YYNGEE. The sequence came from a man at least 80 years old with acute or convalescent COVID-19. Sequencing was done on a sample of peripheral blood. V usage is TRBV9 and J usage is TRBJ2-1; no clear D. The CDR3 loop is CASSVGASPYNEQFF. CDR3 nucleotides: TGTGCCAGCAGCGTAGGGGCTTCCCCATACAATGAGCAGTTCTTC.